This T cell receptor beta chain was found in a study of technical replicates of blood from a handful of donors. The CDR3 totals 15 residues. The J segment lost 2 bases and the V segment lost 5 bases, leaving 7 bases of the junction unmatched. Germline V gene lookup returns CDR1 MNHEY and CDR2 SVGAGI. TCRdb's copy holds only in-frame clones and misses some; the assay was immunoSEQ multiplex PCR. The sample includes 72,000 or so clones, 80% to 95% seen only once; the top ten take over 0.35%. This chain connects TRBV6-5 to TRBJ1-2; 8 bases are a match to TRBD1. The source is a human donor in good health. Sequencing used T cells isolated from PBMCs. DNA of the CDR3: TGTGCCAGCAGTAGGATATGGGACAGGAACTATGGCTACACCTTC. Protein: CASSRIWDRNYGYTF.